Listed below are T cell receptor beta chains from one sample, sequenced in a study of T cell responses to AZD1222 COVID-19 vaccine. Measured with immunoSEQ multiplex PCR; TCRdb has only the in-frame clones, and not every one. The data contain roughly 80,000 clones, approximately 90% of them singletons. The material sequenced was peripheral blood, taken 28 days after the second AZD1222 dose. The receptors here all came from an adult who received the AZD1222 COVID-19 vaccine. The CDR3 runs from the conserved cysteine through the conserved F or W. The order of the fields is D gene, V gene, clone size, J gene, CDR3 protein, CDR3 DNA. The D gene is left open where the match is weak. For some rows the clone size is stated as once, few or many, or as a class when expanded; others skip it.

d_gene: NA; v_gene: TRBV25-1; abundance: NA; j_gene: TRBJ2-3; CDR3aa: CACSGLVGTDTQYF; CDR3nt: TGTGCCTGCTCCGGTTTAGTCGGAACAGATACGCAGTATTTT
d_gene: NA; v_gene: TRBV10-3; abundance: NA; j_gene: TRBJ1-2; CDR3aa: CATKGITVGYTF; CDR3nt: TGTGCCACCAAGGGTATAACAGTTGGCTACACCTTC
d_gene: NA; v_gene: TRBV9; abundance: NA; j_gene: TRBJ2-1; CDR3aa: CASSVAGTQSYNEQFF; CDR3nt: TGTGCCAGCAGCGTAGCCGGGACACAATCCTACAATGAGCAGTTCTTC
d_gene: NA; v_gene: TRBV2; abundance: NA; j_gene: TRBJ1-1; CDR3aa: CASSAGPVANTEAFF; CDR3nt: TGTGCCAGCAGTGCAGGCCCCGTGGCCAACACTGAAGCTTTCTTT
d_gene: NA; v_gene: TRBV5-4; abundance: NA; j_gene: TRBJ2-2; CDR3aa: CASSIPQGITGELFF; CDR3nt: TGTGCCAGCAGCATCCCACAGGGTATCACCGGGGAGCTGTTTTTT
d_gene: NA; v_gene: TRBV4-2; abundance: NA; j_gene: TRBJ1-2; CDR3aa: CASIPSQGGNYGYTF; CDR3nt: TGTGCCAGCATCCCAAGCCAAGGCGGCAACTATGGCTACACCTTC
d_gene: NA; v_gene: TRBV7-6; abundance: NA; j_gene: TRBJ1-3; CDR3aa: CASSLEAGISGNTIYF; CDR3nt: TGTGCCAGCAGCTTAGAGGCAGGGATCTCTGGAAACACCATATATTTT
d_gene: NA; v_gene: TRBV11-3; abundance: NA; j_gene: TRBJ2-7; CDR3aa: CASNRRGGYEQYF; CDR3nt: TGTGCCAGCAATCGACGGGGCGGCTACGAGCAGTACTTC
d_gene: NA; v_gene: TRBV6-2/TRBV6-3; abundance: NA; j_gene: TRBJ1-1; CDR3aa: CASSYGVSEAFF; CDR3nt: TGTGCCAGCAGTTACGGCGTGTCTGAAGCTTTCTTT
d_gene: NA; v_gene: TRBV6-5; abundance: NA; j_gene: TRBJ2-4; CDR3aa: CASWEEGRKNIQYF; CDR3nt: TGTGCCAGCTGGGAGGAGGGAAGAAAAAACATTCAGTACTTC
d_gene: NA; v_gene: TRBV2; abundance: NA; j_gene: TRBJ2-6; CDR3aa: CASMDRGSGANVLTF; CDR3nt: TGTGCCAGTATGGACCGGGGGTCCGGGGCCAACGTCCTGACTTTC
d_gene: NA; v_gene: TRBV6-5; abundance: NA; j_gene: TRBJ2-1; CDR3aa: CASSRSGPYNEQFF; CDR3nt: TGTGCCAGCAGTAGAAGTGGGCCCTACAATGAGCAGTTCTTC
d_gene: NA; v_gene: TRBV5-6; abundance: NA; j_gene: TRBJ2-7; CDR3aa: CASSLAGADNEQYF; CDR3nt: TGTGCCAGCAGCTTAGCAGGGGCGGATAACGAGCAGTACTTC
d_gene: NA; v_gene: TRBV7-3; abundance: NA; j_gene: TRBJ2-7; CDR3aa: CASSLIGTQSSYEQYF; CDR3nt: TGTGCCAGCAGCTTAATAGGGACCCAAAGCTCCTACGAGCAGTACTTC
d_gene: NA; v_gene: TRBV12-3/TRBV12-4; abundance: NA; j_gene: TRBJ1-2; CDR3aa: CASSPNAYGYTF; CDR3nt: TGTGCCAGCAGTCCGAATGCGTATGGCTACACCTTC
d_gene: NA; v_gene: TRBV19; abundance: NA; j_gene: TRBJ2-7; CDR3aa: CASSIGGTGEQYF; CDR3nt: TGTGCCAGTAGTATCGGAGGGACTGGCGAGCAGTACTTC
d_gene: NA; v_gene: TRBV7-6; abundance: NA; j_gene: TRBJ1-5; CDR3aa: CASSPGTDSNQPQHF; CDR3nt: TGTGCCAGCAGCCCCGGGACGGATAGCAATCAGCCCCAGCATTTT
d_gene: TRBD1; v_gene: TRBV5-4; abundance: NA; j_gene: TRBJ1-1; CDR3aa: CASKKDRAGGNTEAFF; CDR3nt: TGTGCCAGTAAAAAGGACAGGGCGGGGGGGAACACTGAAGCTTTCTTT
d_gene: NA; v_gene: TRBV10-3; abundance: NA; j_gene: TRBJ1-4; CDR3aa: CATRSTAEQEKLFF; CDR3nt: TGTGCCACCCGATCGACGGCCGAGCAAGAAAAACTGTTTTTT
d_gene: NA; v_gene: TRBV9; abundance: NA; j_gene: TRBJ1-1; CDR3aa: CASSTGDRHEAFF; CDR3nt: TGTGCCAGCAGCACAGGTGACCGTCATGAAGCTTTCTTT
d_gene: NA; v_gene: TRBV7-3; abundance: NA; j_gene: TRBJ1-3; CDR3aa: CASSAGLPSGNTIYF; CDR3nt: TGTGCCAGCAGTGCGGGACTCCCCTCTGGAAACACCATATATTTT
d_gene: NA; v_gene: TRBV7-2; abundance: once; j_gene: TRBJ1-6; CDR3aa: CASSRDRLYSPLHF; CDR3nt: TGTGCCAGCAGCCGGGACCGACTTTATTCACCCCTCCACTTT
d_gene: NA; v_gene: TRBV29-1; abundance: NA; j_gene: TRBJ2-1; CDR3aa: CSAPFGSSYNEQFF; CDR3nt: TGCAGCGCCCCCTTCGGGAGCTCCTACAATGAGCAGTTCTTC
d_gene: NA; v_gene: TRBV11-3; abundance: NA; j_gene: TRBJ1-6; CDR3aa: CASSLGGLDNSPLHF; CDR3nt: TGTGCCAGCAGCTTAGGAGGTCTGGATAATTCACCCCTCCACTTT
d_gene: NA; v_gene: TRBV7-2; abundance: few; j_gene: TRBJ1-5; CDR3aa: CASSLAGDQPQHF; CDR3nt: TGTGCCAGCAGCTTAGCAGGGGACCAGCCCCAGCATTTT
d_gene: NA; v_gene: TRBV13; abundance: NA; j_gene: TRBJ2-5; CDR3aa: CASSLGKRGKLETQYF; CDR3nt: TGTGCCAGCAGCTTAGGCAAGAGGGGGAAGTTGGAGACCCAGTACTTC
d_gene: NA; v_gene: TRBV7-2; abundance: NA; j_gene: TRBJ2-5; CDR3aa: CASSWGKETQYF; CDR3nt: TGTGCCAGCAGCTGGGGAAAAGAGACCCAGTACTTC
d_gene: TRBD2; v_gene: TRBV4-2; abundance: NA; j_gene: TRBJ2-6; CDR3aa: CASSLPGGSGASGANVLTF; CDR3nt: TGTGCCAGCAGCCTTCCGGGGGGTAGCGGGGCCTCTGGGGCCAACGTCCTGACTTTC
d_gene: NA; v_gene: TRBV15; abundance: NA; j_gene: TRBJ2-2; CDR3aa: CATGHYTGELFF; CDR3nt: TGTGCCACCGGACACTACACCGGGGAGCTGTTTTTT
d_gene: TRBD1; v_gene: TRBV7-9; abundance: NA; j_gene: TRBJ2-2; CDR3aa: CASSWGQDTGELFF; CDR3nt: TGTGCCAGCAGCTGGGGACAGGACACCGGGGAGCTGTTTTTT
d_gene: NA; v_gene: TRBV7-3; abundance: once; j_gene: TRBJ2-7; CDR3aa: CASSSSLAGGDEQYF; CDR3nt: TGTGCCAGCAGCTCCTCTCTGGCGGGTGGGGACGAGCAGTACTTC
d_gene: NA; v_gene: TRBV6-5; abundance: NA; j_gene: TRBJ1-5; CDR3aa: CASTRDSNQPQHF; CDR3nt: TGTGCCAGCACCAGGGATAGCAATCAGCCCCAGCATTTT
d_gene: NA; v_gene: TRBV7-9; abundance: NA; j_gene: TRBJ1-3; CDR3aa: CASSLTGRSGNTIYF; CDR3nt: TGTGCCAGCAGCTTAACAGGGAGATCTGGAAACACCATATATTTT
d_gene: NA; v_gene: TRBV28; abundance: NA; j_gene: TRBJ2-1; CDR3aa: CASKTPSYNEQFF; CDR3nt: TGTGCCAGCAAAACCCCCTCCTACAATGAGCAGTTCTTC
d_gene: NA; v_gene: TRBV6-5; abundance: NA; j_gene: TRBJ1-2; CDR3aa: CAIWGSPANYGYTF; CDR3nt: TGTGCCATCTGGGGGTCCCCCGCTAACTATGGCTACACCTTC
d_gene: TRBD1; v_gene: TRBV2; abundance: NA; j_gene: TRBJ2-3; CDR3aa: CALLGDRVEDTQYF; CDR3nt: TGTGCCCTCCTTGGGGACAGGGTGGAGGATACGCAGTATTTT
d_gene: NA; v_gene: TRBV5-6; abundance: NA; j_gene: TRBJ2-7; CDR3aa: CASSFYAGTYEQYF; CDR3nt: TGTGCCAGCAGCTTTTACGCGGGGACCTACGAGCAGTACTTC
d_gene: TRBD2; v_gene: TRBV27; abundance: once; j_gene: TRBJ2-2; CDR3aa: CASSPGTSGRELFF; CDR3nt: TGTGCCAGCAGTCCCGGGACTAGCGGTAGGGAGCTGTTTTTT
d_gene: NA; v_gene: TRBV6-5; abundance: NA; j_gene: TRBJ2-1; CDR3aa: CATEGERDEQFF; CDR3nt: TGTGCCACAGAGGGGGAGAGGGATGAGCAGTTCTTC
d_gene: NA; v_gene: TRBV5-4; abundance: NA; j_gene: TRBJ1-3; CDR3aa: CASSPTTAGNTIYF; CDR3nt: TGTGCCAGCAGCCCCACTACCGCTGGAAACACCATATATTTT
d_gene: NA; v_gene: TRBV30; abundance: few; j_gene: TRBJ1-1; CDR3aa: CAWSKDENTEAFF; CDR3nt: TGTGCCTGGAGTAAGGACGAAAACACTGAAGCTTTCTTT
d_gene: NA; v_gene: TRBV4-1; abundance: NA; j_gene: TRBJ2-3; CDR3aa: CASSQEGVRADTQYF; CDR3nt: TGCGCCAGCAGCCAAGAGGGGGTTCGGGCAGATACGCAGTATTTT
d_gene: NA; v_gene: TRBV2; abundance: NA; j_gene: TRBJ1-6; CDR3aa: CASSDSGSYNSPLHF; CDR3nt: TGTGCCAGCAGTGACAGCGGCTCCTATAATTCACCCCTCCACTTT
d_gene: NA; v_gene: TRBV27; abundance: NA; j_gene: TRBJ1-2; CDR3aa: CASSLRQGYGYTF; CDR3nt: TGTGCCAGCAGTTTGAGGCAGGGGTATGGCTACACCTTC
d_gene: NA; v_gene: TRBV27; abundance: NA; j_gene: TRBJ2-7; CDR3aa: CASSLSGRQYF; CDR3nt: TGTGCCAGCAGTTTATCAGGCCGGCAGTACTTC